The rows below give T cell receptor beta chains drawn from one sample of a study of blood T cell repertoires in COVID-19. Method: immunoSEQ multiplex PCR; TCRdb's copy keeps in-frame clones and lacks some. The sample has fewer than 250,000 clones; about nine tenths are singletons. The material sequenced was peripheral blood. The receptors were sampled from a man aged 50 to 59 with acute or convalescent COVID-19. Both conserved end residues are part of each CDR3. The D gene is left open where the match is weak. The size entry is marked missing in some rows and otherwise reads once, few, many or a size class.

d_gene: -; abundance: -; v_gene: TRBV11-2; j_gene: TRBJ2-5; CDR3aa: CASSPPEETQYF; CDR3nt: TGTGCCAGCAGCCCACCGGAGGAGACCCAGTACTTC
d_gene: TRBD1; abundance: -; v_gene: TRBV9; j_gene: TRBJ1-1; CDR3aa: CASSARTGPNTEAFF; CDR3nt: TGTGCCAGCAGCGCCCGGACAGGGCCGAACACTGAAGCTTTCTTT
d_gene: TRBD1; abundance: -; v_gene: TRBV6-1; j_gene: TRBJ2-2; CDR3aa: CASSEQGASNTGELFF; CDR3nt: TGTGCCAGCAGTGAACAGGGGGCTTCCAACACCGGGGAGCTGTTTTTT
d_gene: -; abundance: -; v_gene: TRBV12-3/TRBV12-4; j_gene: TRBJ1-1; CDR3aa: CASSLARNTEAFF; CDR3nt: TGTGCCAGCAGTTTGGCTCGGAACACTGAAGCTTTCTTT
d_gene: -; abundance: -; v_gene: TRBV18; j_gene: TRBJ1-5; CDR3aa: CATSAGGGNQPQHF; CDR3nt: TGTGCCACGTCGGCCGGGGGTGGCAATCAGCCCCAGCATTTT
d_gene: -; abundance: -; v_gene: TRBV6-1; j_gene: TRBJ2-2; CDR3aa: CASSEQGGGTGELFF; CDR3nt: TGTGCCAGCAGTGAACAGGGAGGGGGGACCGGGGAGCTGTTTTTT
d_gene: -; abundance: -; v_gene: TRBV27; j_gene: TRBJ2-1; CDR3aa: CASSLDSPYNEQFF; CDR3nt: TGTGCCAGCAGTTTAGACAGTCCCTACAATGAGCAGTTCTTC
d_gene: TRBD1; abundance: -; v_gene: TRBV5-1; j_gene: TRBJ1-1; CDR3aa: CASSSQGDSRNTEAFF; CDR3nt: TGCGCCAGCAGTTCACAGGGGGACTCTAGGAACACTGAAGCTTTCTTT
d_gene: -; abundance: few; v_gene: TRBV6-2/TRBV6-3; j_gene: TRBJ2-1; CDR3aa: CASSPMIAEYNEQFF; CDR3nt: TGTGCCAGCAGCCCAATGATAGCGGAGTACAATGAGCAGTTCTTC
d_gene: -; abundance: -; v_gene: TRBV2; j_gene: TRBJ2-4; CDR3aa: CASSPREGVGVGIAKNIQYF; CDR3nt: TGTGCCAGCAGTCCCAGGGAAGGGGTTGGTGTGGGGATAGCCAAAAACATTCAGTACTTC
d_gene: TRBD2; abundance: -; v_gene: TRBV19; j_gene: TRBJ2-5; CDR3aa: CATSGGIQETQYF; CDR3nt: TGTGCCACTTCGGGGGGGATACAAGAGACCCAGTACTTC
d_gene: -; abundance: -; v_gene: TRBV11-1; j_gene: TRBJ1-6; CDR3aa: CASSLGATFASPLHF; CDR3nt: TGTGCCAGCAGCTTAGGGGCAACGTTCGCTTCACCCCTCCACTTT
d_gene: -; abundance: -; v_gene: TRBV12-3/TRBV12-4; j_gene: TRBJ1-2; CDR3aa: CASSRTEGNGYTF; CDR3nt: TGTGCCAGCAGTAGGACAGAGGGTAATGGCTACACCTTC
d_gene: TRBD2; abundance: -; v_gene: TRBV27; j_gene: TRBJ2-3; CDR3aa: CASRGRGASTDTQYF; CDR3nt: TGTGCCAGCAGGGGGCGGGGGGCCTCCACAGATACGCAGTATTTT
d_gene: -; abundance: once; v_gene: TRBV25-1; j_gene: TRBJ2-2; CDR3aa: CASSEIGGIVAGELFF; CDR3nt: TGTGCCAGCAGTGAAATAGGAGGGATCGTCGCCGGGGAGCTGTTTTTT
d_gene: -; abundance: once; v_gene: TRBV24-1; j_gene: TRBJ2-5; CDR3aa: CATSDPRGGETQYF; CDR3nt: TGTGCCACCAGTGATCCAAGGGGTGGAGAGACCCAGTACTTC
d_gene: -; abundance: many; v_gene: TRBV13; j_gene: TRBJ2-3; CDR3aa: CASDWRGDTDTQYF; CDR3nt: TGTGCCAGCGACTGGCGGGGTGACACAGATACGCAGTATTTT
d_gene: -; abundance: -; v_gene: TRBV5-6; j_gene: TRBJ2-4; CDR3aa: CASSLGLLAKNIQYF; CDR3nt: TGTGCCAGCAGCTTGGGGTTACTAGCCAAAAACATTCAGTACTTC
d_gene: -; abundance: -; v_gene: TRBV9; j_gene: TRBJ1-6; CDR3aa: CASSWGLVNSPLHF; CDR3nt: TGTGCCAGCAGTTGGGGGCTAGTAAATTCACCCCTCCACTTT
d_gene: -; abundance: -; v_gene: TRBV5-5; j_gene: TRBJ2-7; CDR3aa: CASSLDSRQYF; CDR3nt: TGTGCCAGCAGCTTGGACTCACGGCAGTACTTC
d_gene: -; abundance: -; v_gene: TRBV10-1; j_gene: TRBJ2-5; CDR3aa: CASSDNRGQTQYF; CDR3nt: TGCGCCAGCAGTGATAACCGCGGGCAGACCCAGTACTTC
d_gene: TRBD1; abundance: -; v_gene: TRBV12-3/TRBV12-4; j_gene: TRBJ1-1; CDR3aa: CASSLGDRDEAFF; CDR3nt: TGTGCCAGCAGTTTAGGGGACAGAGATGAAGCTTTCTTT
d_gene: TRBD2; abundance: once; v_gene: TRBV14; j_gene: TRBJ2-5; CDR3aa: CASSQDSSGARETQYF; CDR3nt: TGTGCCAGCAGCCAAGATTCTAGCGGGGCAAGGGAGACCCAGTACTTC
d_gene: TRBD1; abundance: -; v_gene: TRBV14; j_gene: TRBJ1-4; CDR3aa: CASSRTGGYEKLFF; CDR3nt: TGTGCCAGCAGCCGGACAGGGGGTTATGAAAAACTGTTTTTT
d_gene: -; abundance: -; v_gene: TRBV9; j_gene: TRBJ2-3; CDR3aa: CASSVAGKDTQYF; CDR3nt: TGTGCCAGCAGCGTAGCAGGGAAGGATACGCAGTATTTT
d_gene: -; abundance: once; v_gene: TRBV3-1/TRBV3-2; j_gene: TRBJ2-3; CDR3aa: CASSQDGGNLQYF; CDR3nt: TGTGCCAGCAGCCAAGATGGGGGGAACCTCCAGTATTTT
d_gene: -; abundance: -; v_gene: TRBV12-3/TRBV12-4; j_gene: TRBJ2-7; CDR3aa: CASSLHGLYEQYF; CDR3nt: TGTGCCAGCAGCTTGCACGGTCTCTACGAGCAGTACTTC
d_gene: -; abundance: -; v_gene: TRBV6-6; j_gene: TRBJ2-7; CDR3aa: CASSMGGTPTYEQYF; CDR3nt: TGTGCCAGCAGCATGGGGGGGACACCCACTTACGAGCAGTACTTC
d_gene: TRBD1; abundance: few; v_gene: TRBV10-2; j_gene: TRBJ1-6; CDR3aa: CASQGLDRGSPLHF; CDR3nt: TGCGCCAGCCAGGGATTGGACAGGGGTTCACCCCTCCACTTT
d_gene: -; abundance: once; v_gene: TRBV3-1/TRBV3-2; j_gene: TRBJ1-6; CDR3aa: CASRKAGGTYNSPLHF; CDR3nt: TGTGCCAGCAGGAAGGCGGGGGGAACCTATAATTCACCCCTCCACTTT
d_gene: -; abundance: once; v_gene: TRBV3-1/TRBV3-2; j_gene: TRBJ2-1; CDR3aa: CASSQESHNEQFF; CDR3nt: TGTGCCAGCAGCCAAGAGTCTCACAATGAGCAGTTCTTC
d_gene: -; abundance: -; v_gene: TRBV12-3/TRBV12-4; j_gene: TRBJ1-2; CDR3aa: CASSLRNYGYTF; CDR3nt: TGTGCCAGCAGTTTGCGGAACTATGGCTACACCTTC
d_gene: -; abundance: -; v_gene: TRBV29-1; j_gene: TRBJ2-6; CDR3aa: CSVTGSGANVLTF; CDR3nt: TGCAGCGTTACAGGGTCTGGGGCCAACGTCCTGACTTTC
d_gene: TRBD1; abundance: -; v_gene: TRBV6-5; j_gene: TRBJ1-4; CDR3aa: CASSRQGALNEKLFF; CDR3nt: TGTGCCAGCAGTCGGCAGGGGGCGTTGAATGAAAAACTGTTTTTT
d_gene: -; abundance: once; v_gene: TRBV5-5; j_gene: TRBJ2-1; CDR3aa: CASSEAGRNYNEQFF; CDR3nt: TGTGCCAGCAGCGAGGCGGGACGGAATTACAATGAGCAGTTCTTC
d_gene: TRBD2; abundance: -; v_gene: TRBV4-1; j_gene: TRBJ2-7; CDR3aa: CASSQAVAGGPHEQYF; CDR3nt: TGCGCCAGCAGCCAAGCGGTAGCGGGGGGGCCCCACGAGCAGTACTTC
d_gene: -; abundance: many; v_gene: TRBV2; j_gene: TRBJ1-1; CDR3aa: CASSLRAEAFF; CDR3nt: TGTGCCAGCAGTCTCAGGGCTGAAGCTTTCTTT
d_gene: TRBD1; abundance: -; v_gene: TRBV19; j_gene: TRBJ2-7; CDR3aa: CASSRDRTYEQYF; CDR3nt: TGTGCCAGTTCCCGGGACAGAACCTACGAGCAGTACTTC
d_gene: -; abundance: -; v_gene: TRBV19; j_gene: TRBJ1-1; CDR3aa: CASSIGGLTEAFF; CDR3nt: TGTGCCAGTAGTATAGGGGGGCTGACTGAAGCTTTCTTT
d_gene: TRBD2; abundance: -; v_gene: TRBV19; j_gene: TRBJ2-1; CDR3aa: CASSIGGTSGGNSYNEQFF; CDR3nt: TGTGCCAGTAGTATAGGCGGGACTAGCGGGGGGAACTCCTACAATGAGCAGTTCTTC
d_gene: TRBD2; abundance: -; v_gene: TRBV13; j_gene: TRBJ2-1; CDR3aa: CASRIIAGSSYNEQFF; CDR3nt: TGTGCCAGCAGGATCATAGCGGGTAGCTCCTACAATGAGCAGTTCTTC
d_gene: -; abundance: -; v_gene: TRBV6-1; j_gene: TRBJ1-5; CDR3aa: CASSLRYNQPQHF; CDR3nt: TGTGCCAGCAGTTTGAGGTACAATCAGCCCCAGCATTTT
d_gene: -; abundance: -; v_gene: TRBV18; j_gene: TRBJ2-5; CDR3aa: CGGAREIMETQYF; CDR3nt: TGTGGCGGGGCCAGGGAGATAATGGAGACCCAGTACTTC
d_gene: -; abundance: -; v_gene: TRBV6-1; j_gene: TRBJ2-5; CDR3aa: CASSGRDRSGGETQYF; CDR3nt: TGTGCCAGCAGTGGTCGCGACAGGTCAGGTGGAGAGACCCAGTACTTC
d_gene: TRBD1; abundance: -; v_gene: TRBV3-1/TRBV3-2; j_gene: TRBJ2-1; CDR3aa: CASSQRDRANEQFF; CDR3nt: TGTGCCAGCAGCCAACGGGACAGGGCAAATGAGCAGTTCTTC
d_gene: TRBD1; abundance: -; v_gene: TRBV18; j_gene: TRBJ1-1; CDR3aa: CASSPPDRAIMNTEAFF; CDR3nt: TGTGCCAGCTCACCACCCGACAGGGCGATAATGAACACTGAAGCTTTCTTT
d_gene: -; abundance: -; v_gene: TRBV4-2; j_gene: TRBJ2-6; CDR3aa: CASSQVGVRGANVLTF; CDR3nt: TGTGCCAGCAGCCAAGTGGGCGTTAGGGGGGCCAACGTCCTGACTTTC
d_gene: -; abundance: -; v_gene: TRBV30; j_gene: TRBJ1-1; CDR3aa: CAWSAPRMTYLNTEAFF; CDR3nt: TGTGCCTGGAGTGCCCCCCGGATGACATATCTGAACACTGAAGCTTTCTTT
d_gene: -; abundance: -; v_gene: TRBV12-3/TRBV12-4; j_gene: TRBJ1-2; CDR3aa: CASSLNLYGYTF; CDR3nt: TGTGCCAGCAGTTTAAATCTCTATGGCTACACCTTC
d_gene: -; abundance: once; v_gene: TRBV6-5; j_gene: TRBJ1-1; CDR3aa: CASRRGAPNTEAFF; CDR3nt: TGTGCCAGCAGGCGGGGGGCCCCGAACACTGAAGCTTTCTTT